This T cell receptor beta chain appears in the sequencing data of a study of radiotherapy plus CTLA-4 blockade in lung cancer. General study findings and limits: Radiotherapy was combined with ipilimumab, and tumor-derived TCR clones then expanded in blood.

Method: immunoSEQ multiplex PCR; TCRdb's copy keeps in-frame clones and lacks some. In the table there are about 45,000 clones, 70% to 80% of which are singletons. This CDR3 has 18 residues. The germline V gene has CDR1 SEHNR and CDR2 FQNEAQ (reference sequence). V was shortened by 5 bases and J by 9 bases, with 26 bases between the two germline ends. Regarding this clone: Its antigen is unknown.

Chemo-refractory metastatic non-small-cell lung cancer patients underwent focal radiation alongside CTLA-4 blockade with ipilimumab. This TCR derives from a human donor with non-small cell lung cancer who had stable disease on radiotherapy plus ipilimumab. This chain connects TRBV7-9 to TRBJ1-6; TRBD1 might be the D (5 bases). Sequenced material: peripheral blood, taken from a patient treated with radiotherapy plus ipilimumab. CDR3 loop: CASSPSGAVGSSSSPLHF. CDR3 bases: TGTGCCAGCAGCCCTAGCGGGGCAGTGGGAAGTTCTAGTTCACCCCTCCACTTT.